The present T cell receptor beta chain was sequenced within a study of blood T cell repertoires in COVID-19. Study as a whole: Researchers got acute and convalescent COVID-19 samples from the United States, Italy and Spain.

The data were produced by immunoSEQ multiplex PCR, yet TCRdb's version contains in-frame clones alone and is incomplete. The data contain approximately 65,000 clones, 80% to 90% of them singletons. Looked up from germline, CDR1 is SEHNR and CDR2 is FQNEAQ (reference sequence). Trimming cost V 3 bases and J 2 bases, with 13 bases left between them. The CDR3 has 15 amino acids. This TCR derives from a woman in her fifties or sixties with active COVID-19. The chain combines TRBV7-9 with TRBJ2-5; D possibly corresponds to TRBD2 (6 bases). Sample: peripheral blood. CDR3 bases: TGTGCCAGCAGCTTCTGGGGGGAGGAGCAAGAGACCCAGTACTTC. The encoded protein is CASSFWGEEQETQYF. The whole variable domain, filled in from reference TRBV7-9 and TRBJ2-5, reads DTGVSQNPRHKITKRGQNVTFRCDPISEHNRLYWYRQTLGQGPEFLTYFQNEAQLEKSRLLSDRFSAERPKGSFSTLEIQRTEQGDSAMYLCASSFWGEEQETQYFGPGTRLLVL.